One and the same sample provided the 3 T cell receptor beta chains below, sequenced in a study of blood T cell repertoires in COVID-19. Profiling relied on immunoSEQ multiplex PCR, and the TCRdb table lists in-frame clones only, not all of them. The table lists 250,000 or so clones, 75% to 90% of them singletons. Material: PBMCs or T cells enriched from blood (not recorded which). These receptors originate from a middle-aged woman who had been exposed to COVID-19.

The V gene is TRBV7-9, the J gene TRBJ2-3; 11 bases line up with TRBD1. The ends lost 5 bases at V and 7 bases at J; junction bases unmatched: 14. The CDR3 has 17 residues. Germline CDR1 and CDR2: SEHNR and FQNEAQ (reference sequence). CDR3: CASSQPIPDRGQNTQYF. CDR3 in DNA: TGTGCCAGCAGCCAACCCATACCGGACAGGGGGCAAAATACGCAGTATTTT.

This sequence joins TRBV28 and TRBJ2-3; TRBD2 agrees at 12 bases. Germline CDR1 reads MDHEN; CDR2 reads SYDVKM. This CDR3 contains 13 residues. V gave up 10 bases and J gave up 5 bases; unmatched junction bases: 4. The CDR3 DNA sequence: TGTGCCATCCTGACTAGCGGGGGAGATACGCAGTATTTT. Translating gives CAILTSGGDTQYF.

The chain links TRBV6-5 to TRBJ2-1, with 8 bases aligning to TRBD1. The CDR3 is made up of 15 amino acids. CDR1 and CDR2 (germline): MNHEY, SVGAGI. The V and J ends lost 4 bases and 4 bases, in that order; junction bases with no gene match: 6. The CDR3 is CASSFSGGFYNEQFF. The CDR3 bases are TGTGCCAGCAGTTTTTCAGGGGGCTTTTACAATGAGCAGTTCTTC.